This T cell receptor (beta chain) was captured by sequencing in a study of graft-versus-host responses after intestinal transplantation. Looking at the study overall: Uniformly, recipients were administered anti-thymocyte globulin induction with subsequent tacrolimus and steroids for three to four years. Study outcomes and limitations: Where graft-donor T cell macrochimerism was present, patients had high graft-versus-host to host-versus-graft clonal ratios in allografts. GvH clones were identified in recipient marrow, with some first appearing in ileum or blood.

Looked up from germline, CDR1 is WNHNN and CDR2 is SYGVQD (reference sequence). This CDR3 is built from 13 residues. Trimming removed 4 bases from V and 1 base from J, with 7 bases in between. As to this clone: Its matching antigen is unknown.

This table comes from immunoSEQ multiplex PCR, and its TCRdb copy is limited to in-frame clones, with some not included. The sample records more than 20,000 clones, 85% to 95% being singletons. The chain joins TRBV10-1 to TRBJ1-1; no firm D call. The receptor was derived from a human patient who received an intestinal transplant, so some T cells may come from the graft donor. The material was PBMCs, obtained roughly 270 days after intestinal transplant. The CDR3 reads CASSASANTEAFF. The CDR3 region has the DNA TGCGCCAGCAGTGCGTCCGCGAACACTGAAGCTTTCTTT.